This TCR beta chain was recovered during a study of identifying expanded T cells in peripheral blood (dated by TCRdb to about 2019). Some background on the complete study: Four technical replicates, made by sequencing separate aliquots from the same pool of genomic DNA, were compared pairwise.

During the collection period, no immune events, such as infections, were documented for the healthy donors. Time-dependent variance in a beta-binomial model of T-cell clone differential abundance was calibrated using healthy-donor blood repertoires as a training cohort. There were roughly 10 healthy donors in the training cohort, of whom 3 were female and 7 were male. The donors were between roughly 25 and 64 years old, with an average age of roughly 40 years. Whole blood from each healthy donor was obtained from a commercial supplier and was collected at three time points two to three weeks apart. For immunosequencing, genomic DNA was extracted from whole blood that had not been sorted. Based on the germline V gene, the CDR1 and CDR2 sequences are SGHDN and FVKESK. The junction carries 12 bases between V and J, which are trimmed by 1 base and 15 bases respectively. The CDR3, from cysteine to phenylalanine, totals 12 residues. Only the CDR3 DNA stays, 36 bases, in frame from base 1.

TCRbeta CDR3 regions were profiled with the immunoSEQ Assay using bias-controlled multiplex PCR amplification of genomic DNA. The study's processing was this. To quantify the absolute abundance of each unique TCRbeta CDR3 region, the sequences were collapsed and filtered. Differential abundance was tested with a binomial (Fisher-equivalent) model and with a beta-binomial model adding time-dependent variance fitted from healthy donors. Any clone with fewer than 5 combined templates was excluded, and a clone was called differentially abundant if its Benjamini-Hochberg FDR was below 0.01. The form v = (b*log(k)+a)^2 was used to model beta-binomial variance as a function of total template count across the two samples. This is the immuneACCESS table as TCRdb keeps it, with only in-frame sequences that have V and J called. A part of the clones is gone; compared with another copy, unresolved V genes explain less than half, and the rest is unexplained. That table supplies the V and J calls and clone size; D and trimming were determined from the DNA. The sample profile shows around 90,000 clones; 88% of them were found once. In total, the top ten clones hold approximately 4% of the sample.

Beyond this particular receptor, the publication reports: The binomial model flagged about 1.3 differentially abundant clones between technical replicates but around 15 over approximately 2 weeks and 19 to 20 over about four weeks. The beta-binomial model significantly reduced the number of clones called differentially abundant and the false-positive rate across all healthy-donor time intervals. The authors expected that over much longer intervals, such as months to years, biological variance in healthy repertoires might increase even further. In all healthy donors, the variance in clone template counts between samples taken around two weeks apart rose significantly as total template count increased.

This clone has just one count. Its cognate antigen has yet to be identified. Qualities for individual bases were not recorded, and no much larger clone is one base off. Sequencing used blood. The sequence was collected from a person between 18 and 75 years old in good health. The sequence joins TRBV14 to TRBJ2-2, with no reliable assignment of the D segment. The CDR3 corresponds to CASSQVSWQVFF. The nucleotides read TGTGCCAGCAGCCAAGTTTCCTGGCAGGTGTTTTTT.